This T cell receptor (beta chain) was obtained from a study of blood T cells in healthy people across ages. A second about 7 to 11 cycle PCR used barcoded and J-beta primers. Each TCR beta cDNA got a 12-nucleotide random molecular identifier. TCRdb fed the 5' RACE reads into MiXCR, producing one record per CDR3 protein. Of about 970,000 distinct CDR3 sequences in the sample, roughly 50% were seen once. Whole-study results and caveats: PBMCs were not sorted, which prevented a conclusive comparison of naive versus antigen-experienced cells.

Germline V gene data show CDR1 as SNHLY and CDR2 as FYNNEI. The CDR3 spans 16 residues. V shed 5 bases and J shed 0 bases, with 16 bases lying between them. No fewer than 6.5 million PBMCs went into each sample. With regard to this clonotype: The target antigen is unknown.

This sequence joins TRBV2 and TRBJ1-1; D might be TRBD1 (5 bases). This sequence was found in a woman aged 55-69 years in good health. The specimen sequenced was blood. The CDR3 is CASSSKGVEMNTEAFF. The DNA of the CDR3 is TGTGCCAGCAGTTCTAAAGGGGTTGAAATGAACACTGAAGCTTTCTTT.